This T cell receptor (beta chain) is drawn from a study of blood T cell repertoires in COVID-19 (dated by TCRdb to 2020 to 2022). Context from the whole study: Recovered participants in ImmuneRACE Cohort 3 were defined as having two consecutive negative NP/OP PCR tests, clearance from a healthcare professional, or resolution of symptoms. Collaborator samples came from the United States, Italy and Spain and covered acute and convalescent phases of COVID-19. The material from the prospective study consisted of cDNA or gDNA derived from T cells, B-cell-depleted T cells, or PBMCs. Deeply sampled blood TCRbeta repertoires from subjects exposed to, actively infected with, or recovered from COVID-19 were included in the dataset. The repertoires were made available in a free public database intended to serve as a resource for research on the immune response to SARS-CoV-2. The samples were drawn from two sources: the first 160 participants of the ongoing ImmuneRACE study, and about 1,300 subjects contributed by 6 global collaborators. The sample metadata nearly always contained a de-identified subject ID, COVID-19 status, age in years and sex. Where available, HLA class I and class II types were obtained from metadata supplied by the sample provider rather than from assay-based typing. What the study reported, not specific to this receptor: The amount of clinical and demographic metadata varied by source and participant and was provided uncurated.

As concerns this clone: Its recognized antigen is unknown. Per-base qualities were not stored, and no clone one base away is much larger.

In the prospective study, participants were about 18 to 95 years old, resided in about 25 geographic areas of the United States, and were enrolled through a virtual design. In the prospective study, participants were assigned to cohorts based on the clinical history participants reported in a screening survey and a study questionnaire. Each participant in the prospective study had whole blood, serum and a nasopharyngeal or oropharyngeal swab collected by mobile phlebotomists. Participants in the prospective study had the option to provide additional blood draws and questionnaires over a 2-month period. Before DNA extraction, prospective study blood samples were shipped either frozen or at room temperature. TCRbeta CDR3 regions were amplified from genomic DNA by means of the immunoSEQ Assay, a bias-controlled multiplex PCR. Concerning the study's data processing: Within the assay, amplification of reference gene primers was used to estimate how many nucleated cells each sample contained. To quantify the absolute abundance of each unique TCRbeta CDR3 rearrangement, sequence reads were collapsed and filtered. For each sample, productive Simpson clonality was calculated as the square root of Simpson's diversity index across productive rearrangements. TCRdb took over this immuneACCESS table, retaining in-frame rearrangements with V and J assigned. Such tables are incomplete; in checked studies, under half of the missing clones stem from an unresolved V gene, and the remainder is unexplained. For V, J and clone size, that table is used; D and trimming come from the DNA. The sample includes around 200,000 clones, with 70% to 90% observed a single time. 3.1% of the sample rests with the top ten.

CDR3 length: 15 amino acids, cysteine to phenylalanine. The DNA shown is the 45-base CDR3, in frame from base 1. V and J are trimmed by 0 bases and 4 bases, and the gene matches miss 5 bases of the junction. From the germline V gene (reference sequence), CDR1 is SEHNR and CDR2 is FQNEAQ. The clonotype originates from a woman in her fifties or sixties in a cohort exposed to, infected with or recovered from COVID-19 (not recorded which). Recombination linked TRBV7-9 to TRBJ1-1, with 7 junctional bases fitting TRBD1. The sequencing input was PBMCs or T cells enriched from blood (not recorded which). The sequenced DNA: TGTGCCAGCAGCTTAGCGTCGGCAGGGGGCACTGAAGCTTTCTTT. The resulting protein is CASSLASAGGTEAFF.